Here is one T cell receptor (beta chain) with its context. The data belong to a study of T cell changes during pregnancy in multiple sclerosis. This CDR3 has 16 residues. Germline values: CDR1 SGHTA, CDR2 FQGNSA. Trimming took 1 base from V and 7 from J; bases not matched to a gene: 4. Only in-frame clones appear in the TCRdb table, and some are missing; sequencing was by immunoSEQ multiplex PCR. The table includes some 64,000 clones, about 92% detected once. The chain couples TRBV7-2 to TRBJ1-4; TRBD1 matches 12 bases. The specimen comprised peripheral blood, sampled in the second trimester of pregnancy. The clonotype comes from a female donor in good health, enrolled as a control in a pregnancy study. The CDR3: CASSLGDRGHGEKLFF. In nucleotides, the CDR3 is TGTGCCAGCAGCTTAGGGGACAGGGGGCATGGTGAAAAACTGTTTTTT. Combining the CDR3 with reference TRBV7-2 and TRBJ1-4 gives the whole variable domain GAGVSQSPSNKVTEKGKDVELRCDPISGHTALYWYRQSLGQGLEFLIYFQGNSAPDKSGLPSDRFSAERTGGSVSTLTIQRTQQEDSAVYLCASSLGDRGHGEKLFFGSGTQLSVL.